Below are 26 T cell receptor beta chains sequenced from a single sample in a study of T cell responses to AZD1222 COVID-19 vaccine. Some clones are missing from TCRdb's copy, which holds only in-frame ones; the method was immunoSEQ multiplex PCR. The sample includes about 160,000 clones, roughly nine tenths of them seen just once. Sequences were derived from peripheral blood, sampled on day 0 of AZD1222 vaccination. The receptor set was obtained from an adult in good health.

The chain recombines TRBV28 with TRBJ2-5; TRBD2 matches at 7 bases. Germline V gene lookup returns CDR1 MDHEN and CDR2 SYDVKM. After removal of 8 bases from V and 3 bases from J, the junction contained 12 bases not matched to a gene. This CDR3 spans 15 amino acids. CDR3 loop: CASGVGGGDKETQYF. The CDR3 DNA sequence: TGTGCCAGCGGGGTAGGCGGGGGTGATAAAGAGACCCAGTACTTC.

The V and J genes are TRBV19 and TRBJ1-5, with 9 nucleotides matching TRBD1. The germline CDR1 and CDR2 sequences are LNHDA and SQIVND (reference sequence). The CDR3 is 18 residues long. V lost 3 bases, J lost 2 bases, and 11 bases stayed unmatched. CDR3 DNA sequence: TGTGCCAGTAGTATTAGGACAGGGGATGTATTTCGCAATCAGCCCCAGCATTTT. The encoded protein is CASSIRTGDVFRNQPQHF.

The chain uses TRBV6-5 and TRBJ1-2, with D maybe TRBD1 (5 bases). The germline V gene encodes CDR1 MNHEY and CDR2 SVGAGI. This CDR3 spans 13 amino acids. V lost 7 bases and J lost 5, with 14 bases in between. The CDR3 reads CASMVQGGYGYTF. The CDR3 DNA reads TGTGCCAGCATGGTCCAGGGCGGGTATGGCTACACCTTC.

This chain connects TRBV7-3 to TRBJ1-2; weak D call: TRBD1 (5 bases). The CDR3 spans 16 residues. Trimming cost V 1 base and J 0 bases, with 12 bases left between them. Looked up from germline, CDR1 is SGHTA and CDR2 is FQGTGA. DNA of the CDR3: TGTGCCAGCAGCTTAAGGGGGAGCCCTGCTAACTATGGCTACACCTTC. Translated, it gives CASSLRGSPANYGYTF.

The V gene is TRBV6-5, the J gene TRBJ1-2; D may be TRBD1 (5 bases). The CDR3 runs 14 residues. From germline, CDR1 is MNHEY and CDR2 SVGAGI. V was trimmed by 6 bases and J by 8 bases, leaving 19 bases between them. The CDR3 is CASRFFQGPEGYTF. The CDR3, as DNA: TGTGCCAGCAGATTCTTTCAGGGTCCGGAAGGCTACACCTTC.

The J gene is TRBJ1-5, the V gene TRBV21-1. TRBV21-1 is a listed pseudogene. This CDR3 comprises 15 residues. DNA for the CDR3: TGTGCCAGCAGCAAAGGAGGAGGTAGAAATCAGCCCCAGCATTTT. As protein: CASSKGGGRNQPQHF.

The genes are TRBV5-6 and TRBJ2-5; the D is unclear. Germline V gene lookup returns CDR1 SGHDT and CDR2 YYEEEE. Trimming removed 0 bases from V and 0 bases from J, with 6 bases in between. CDR3 length equals 14 residues. CDR3 loop: CASSLVSDQETQYF. Here the CDR3 DNA reads TGTGCCAGCAGCTTGGTATCAGACCAAGAGACCCAGTACTTC.

This sequence joins TRBV30 and TRBJ2-7; 9 nucleotides agree with TRBD1. Germline values: CDR1 GTSNPN, CDR2 SVGIG (reference sequence). CDR3 length: 13 residues. V shed 8 bases, J shed 2 bases, and the junction held 7 bases outside the gene matches. The CDR3: CARGQGNAYEQYF. The CDR3 bases are TGTGCCCGAGGACAGGGGAACGCCTACGAGCAGTACTTC.

The chain combines TRBV5-4 with TRBJ1-4; TRBD1 is a possible D gene (6 bases). Deletions cut 2 bases from V and 0 bases from J, with 11 bases between. Per the germline V gene, CDR1 is SGHNT and CDR2 is YYREEE (reference sequence). The CDR3 is 16 residues long. In nucleotides, the CDR3 is TGTGCCAGCAGCTTACGAACAGGGCCAACTAATGAAAAACTGTTTTTT. It codes for CASSLRTGPTNEKLFF. The whole variable domain, filled in from reference TRBV5-4 and TRBJ1-4, reads ETGVTQSPTHLIKTRGQQVTLRCSSQSGHNTVSWYQQALGQGPQFIFQYYREEENGRGNFPPRFSGLQFPNYSSELNVNALELDDSALYLCASSLRTGPTNEKLFFGSGTQLSVL.

The CDR3 DNA reads TGTGCCAGCAGCTTAGATGATGAGCAGTTCTTC. Translating gives CASSLDDEQFF. This chain connects TRBV7-8 to TRBJ2-1; D gene unclear. Trimming cost V 1 base and J 8 bases, with 3 bases left between them. Germline assignment: CDR1 SGHVS and CDR2 FQNEAQ. CDR3 size: 11 residues.

The chain joins TRBV7-2 to TRBJ1-3; D not certain. V dropped 4 bases and J dropped 0 bases, with 4 bases sitting between them. The CDR3 is 13 amino acids. The germline V gene encodes CDR1 SGHTA and CDR2 FQGNSA. The CDR3 reads CASSSNSGNTIYF. The DNA of the CDR3 is TGTGCCAGCAGCTCCAACTCTGGAAACACCATATATTTT.

This clone showed up just a few times. The CDR3 reads CASSLTTGTQETQYF. In nucleotides, the CDR3 is TGTGCCAGCAGCTTAACGACAGGGACCCAAGAGACCCAGTACTTC. The chain recombines TRBV5-4 with TRBJ2-5; 7 nucleotides align to TRBD1. Germline V CDR1 and CDR2: SGHNT, YYREEE (reference sequence). The CDR3 extends over 15 amino acids. Trimming took 2 bases from V and 1 from J; bases not matched to a gene: 5.

This chain links TRBV6-6 with TRBJ1-4; TRBD1 agrees at 8 bases. Germline trimming cut 6 bases from V and 8 bases from J; bases unmatched to any gene: 11. The CDR3 length is 15 residues. Germline V gene sequence: CDR1 MNHNY, CDR2 SVGAGI (reference sequence). The CDR3 protein is CASRDRDRTGEKLFF. The CDR3 DNA sequence: TGTGCCAGCAGAGATAGGGACAGGACGGGAGAAAAACTGTTTTTT.

J is TRBJ1-6 and V is TRBV9, with a tentative D call TRBD1 (5 bases). The CDR3 has 15 residues. Germline CDR1 reads SGDLS; CDR2 reads YYNGEE. Trimming took 0 bases from V and 7 from J, leaving 11 bases between them. CDR3 region: CASSVGAGPNSPLHF. The DNA for the CDR3 is TGTGCCAGCAGCGTAGGGGCAGGGCCCAATTCACCCCTCCACTTT.

The V call is TRBV14, the J call TRBJ1-1; tentatively, D is TRBD1 (5 bases). The ends were cut back, 5 bases at V and 3 bases at J, with 16 bases in the middle. CDR1 is SGHDN, CDR2 FVKESK, per germline. There are 15 residues in the CDR3. The CDR3 DNA reads as TGTGCCAGCAGCGTCTGGCGGGACGGGCACACTGAAGCTTTCTTT. Translated, it gives CASSVWRDGHTEAFF.

The V gene is TRBV7-2, the J gene TRBJ1-6; possible D gene TRBD1, 6 bases. This CDR3 has 16 residues. From germline, CDR1 is SGHTA and CDR2 FQGNSA. V was shortened by 1 base and J by 7 bases, with 14 bases between the two germline ends. The CDR3 is CASSLDATGSNSPLHF. In nucleotides, the CDR3 is TGTGCCAGCAGCTTAGATGCCACAGGGTCGAATTCACCCCTCCACTTT.

The gene calls are TRBV11-3 and TRBJ2-5, with 14 bases matching TRBD2. V lost 1 base to trimming and J lost 5 bases; unmatched junction nucleotides: 0. The CDR3 runs 15 residues. Germline values: CDR1 SGHNT, CDR2 YENEEA. The CDR3 here is CASSLGLAGGETQYF. The CDR3 DNA follows: TGTGCCAGCAGCTTAGGACTAGCGGGGGGGGAGACCCAGTACTTC.

This clone was seen a few times. In DNA form, the CDR3 reads TGCGCCAGCAGCCCGGACGTAGATGAGCAGTTCTTC. This encodes CASSPDVDEQFF. The V call is TRBV5-1, the J call TRBJ2-1; D remains ambiguous. The germline CDR1 and CDR2 sequences are SGHRS and YFSETQ. The CDR3 runs 12 residues. Trimming took 4 bases from V and 8 from J, leaving 10 bases between them.

This clone has only one observation. The V gene is TRBV4-3, the J gene TRBJ1-5; D unresolved. The V end was cut by 1 base, the J end by 0 bases, with 16 bases between. Germline CDR1 reads LGHNA; CDR2 reads YSLEER. The length of the CDR3 is 18 residues. CDR3 coding DNA: TGCGCCAGCAGCCAAGGGATGGCAGCGCCATATAGCAATCAGCCCCAGCATTTT. Translation gives CASSQGMAAPYSNQPQHF.

This clone was counted a few times. This sequence joins TRBV7-6 and TRBJ1-6; D remains unclear. The V end lost 1 base, the J end lost 8 bases, and 0 bases lay between the germline ends. From germline, CDR1 is SGHVS and CDR2 FNYEAQ. The CDR3 covers 11 residues. The CDR3 sequence is CASSLDSPLHF. The CDR3 DNA is TGTGCCAGCAGCTTAGATTCACCCCTCCACTTT.

The genes are TRBV6-2 or TRBV6-3 and TRBJ1-5; possibly TRBD1 for D (6 bases). This CDR3 contains 13 residues. Germline V lookup: CDR1 MNHEY, CDR2 SVGEGT. V lost 5 bases and J 6 bases, leaving 11 bases between the germline ends. The CDR3 here is CASSPQGSQPQHF. CDR3 sequence (DNA): TGTGCCAGCAGTCCGCAGGGGAGTCAGCCCCAGCATTTT.

This clone showed up just once. The CDR3 DNA reads as TGTGCCAGCAGTTTAGTGACAGTAAAAGAGACCCAGTACTTC. Translating it yields CASSLVTVKETQYF. The chain has TRBV28 and TRBJ2-5; perhaps TRBD1 as D (5 bases). Per germline, CDR1 MDHEN and CDR2 SYDVKM. V lost 2 bases and J 3 bases, leaving 10 bases between the germline ends. The CDR3 extends over 14 amino acids.

J is TRBJ1-5 and V is TRBV5-6; 9 bases align to TRBD1. CDR1 is SGHDT, CDR2 YYEEEE, per germline. The CDR3 loop spans 15 amino acids. V gave up 5 bases and J gave up 5 bases; unmatched junction bases: 8. The CDR3 reads CASSRRDRVHQPQHF. The CDR3 DNA reads TGTGCCAGCAGTCGCCGGGACAGGGTTCATCAGCCCCAGCATTTT. The variable domain in full, with the rest retrieved from reference TRBV5-6 and TRBJ1-5, is DAGVTQSPTHLIKTRGQQVTLRCSPKSGHDTVSWYQQALGQGPQFIFQYYEEEERQRGNFPDRFSGHQFPNYSSELNVNALLLGDSALYLCASSRRDRVHQPQHFGDGTRLSIL.

V and J are TRBV5-5 and TRBJ1-3, with a possible D match to TRBD1 (6 bases). V lost 4 bases and J 3 bases, leaving 14 bases between the germline ends. Looked up from germline, CDR1 is SGHKS and CDR2 is YYEKEE (reference sequence). This CDR3 spans 15 amino acids. The DNA for the CDR3 is TGTGCCAGCAGCCTGGGGTCGGGACATGGAAACACCATATATTTT. This gives the protein CASSLGSGHGNTIYF.

J is TRBJ1-1 and V is TRBV18; tentatively, D is TRBD1 (5 bases). V was trimmed by 0 bases and J by 2 bases, leaving 13 bases between them. Germline CDR1 reads KGHSH; CDR2 reads LQKENI. CDR3 length: 16 residues. CDR3: CASSPPGTAGNTEAFF. CDR3 in DNA: TGTGCCAGCTCACCACCGGGGACGGCGGGTAACACTGAAGCTTTCTTT.

The chain links TRBV28 to TRBJ1-2; D is perhaps TRBD1 (6 bases). The CDR3 runs 14 residues. V lost 3 bases and J lost 1, with 9 bases in between. Germline loops: CDR1 MDHEN, CDR2 SYDVKM. As DNA, the CDR3 is TGTGCCAGCAGTTTTCAGGGGCGTAACTATGGCTACACCTTC. Translated, it gives CASSFQGRNYGYTF.